This T cell receptor (beta chain) was identified during a study of OX40 agonist ivuxolimab in advanced cancers. Exclusion applied to patients with autoimmune disease history or systemic immunosuppression. Per the germline V gene, CDR1 is LNHDA and CDR2 is SQIVND (reference sequence). The germline V and J ends were trimmed by 3 bases and 1 base, with 13 bases remaining between them. CDR3 size: 17 residues. Data came from immunoSEQ multiplex PCR; TCRdb stores just in-frame clones and leaves some out. This sample yields about 63,000 clones, of which 85% to 90% are seen a single time; approximately 0.8% belongs to the top ten.

The chain joins TRBV19 to TRBJ2-6; tentative D call: TRBD2 (6 bases). The specimen was CD4+ or CD8+ T cells sorted from blood, collected in a trial of the OX40 agonist ivuxolimab. The clonotype originates from an adult with an advanced solid tumor such as melanoma, head and neck, liver or kidney cancer. CDR3 sequence reads: CASSIRGGESGANVLTF. For the CDR3, the DNA is TGTGCCAGTAGTATTCGAGGAGGGGAGTCTGGGGCCAACGTCCTGACTTTC.